This T cell receptor beta chain was profiled in a study of post-analysis software for immune sequencing data. Study as a whole: Patients with relapsing-remitting, secondary progressive and progressive-relapsing multiple sclerosis courses were all represented. Study conclusions and caveats: Controls significantly exceeded multiple sclerosis patients in normalized Chao1 diversity. The authors found that F measure strongly co-clustered same-batch samples. Relative to controls, patients had five TRBV segments at higher frequency, with TRBV5-6, TRBV5-1 and TRBV20-1 among these.

Unique molecular identifiers had been added to the TCR beta cDNA libraries. Each batch of roughly 1 to 10 million T cells produced 500,000 to 550,000 cDNA molecules. TCRdb called the PCR reads again in MiXCR, with one record for every CDR3 protein. The profile shows roughly 410,000 distinct CDR3 sequences, less than 40% of them singletons. Germline assignment: CDR1 SNHLY and CDR2 FYNNEI. The CDR3 is 15 residues long. A word on this clonotype: Its specificity is unknown. At one of its ends the junction is not consistent with the germline gene, which may arise from a read error.

V and J are TRBV2 and TRBJ1-5, with TRBD1 identical over 9 bases. Input material: blood. The sequence derives from a girl aged 10 to 17 with multiple sclerosis. The CDR3 region has the DNA TGTGCCAGCAGTCTGGGACAGGGTTGGCATCAGCCCCGGCATTTT. The encoded protein is CASSLGQGWHQPRHF.